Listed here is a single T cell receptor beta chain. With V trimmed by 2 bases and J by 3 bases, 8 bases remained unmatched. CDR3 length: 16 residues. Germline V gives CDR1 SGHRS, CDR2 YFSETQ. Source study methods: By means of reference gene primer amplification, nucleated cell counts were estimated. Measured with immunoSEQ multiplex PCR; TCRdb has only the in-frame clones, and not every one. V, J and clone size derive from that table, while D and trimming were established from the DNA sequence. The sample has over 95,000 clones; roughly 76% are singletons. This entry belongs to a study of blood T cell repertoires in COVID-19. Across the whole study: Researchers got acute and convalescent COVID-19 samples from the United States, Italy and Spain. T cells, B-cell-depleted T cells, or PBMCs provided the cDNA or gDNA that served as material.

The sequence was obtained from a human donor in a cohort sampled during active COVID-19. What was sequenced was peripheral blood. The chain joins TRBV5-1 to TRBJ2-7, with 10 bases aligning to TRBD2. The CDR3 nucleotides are TGCGCCAGCAGCTTAATTCTGTCTAGCGGGAGCTACGAGCAGTACTTC. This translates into CASSLILSSGSYEQYF. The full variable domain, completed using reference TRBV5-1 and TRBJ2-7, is KAGVTQTPRYLIKTRGQQVTLSCSPISGHRSVSWYQQTPGQGLQFLFEYFSETQRNKGNFPGRFSGRQFSNSRSEMNVSTLELGDSALYLCASSLILSSGSYEQYFGPGTRLTVT.